This T cell receptor beta chain stems from a study of CXCR3-negative and CXCR3-positive naive CD8 T cells. General observations from the study: A higher hydrophobicity marked the TRB CDR3s of CXCR3-positive naive cells versus CXCR3-negative naive cells. Partly lower CXCR3 expression followed cryopreservation, and most assays relied on fresh PBMCs. Naive subsets had comparable surface CD5, so TRB CDR3 properties gauged TCR strength. Researchers reported similar TRBV-TRBJ usage in naive CXCR3-negative and CXCR3-positive cells, though memory differed.

Definition of naive CD8+ T cells rested on a CD45RO-CCR7+CD27+CD95- profile. With regard to this clonotype: What it recognizes is unknown.

TRB cDNA libraries were made by UMI-labeled 5' RACE. From its re-call of the 5' RACE reads, TCRdb lists each CDR3 protein once, without DNA. The table gives some 150,000 distinct CDR3 sequences; the top ten clones make up about 0.3% of it. Material: naive CXCR3+ CD8+ T cells from blood. Sample subset: CD45RO-CCR7+CD27+CD95- naive CD8+ T cells expressing CXCR3 (TNR3+). The sequence was collected from a human donor in good health. Some clones in this sample may be carry-over from other donors' samples.

CDR3 residues: CASTTWGRRGYEQYF. The chain employs TRBV27 and TRBJ2-7; the TCRdb D gene call, TRBD1, has no DNA to confirm it. This CDR3 has 15 amino acids. From germline, CDR1 is MNHEY and CDR2 SMNVEV (reference sequence).